The present T cell receptor beta chain was sequenced within a study of CD8+CD57+ T cells in acquired aplastic anemia. Overall study: DNA from sorted CD4+ and CD8+ cells averaged around 3.2 ug. The study's findings and limits: Comparison of patients with controls identified about 27 shared CD8+ CDR3 sequences.

Details on this clonotype: Its antigen is undetermined.

Genomic DNA served as template for TCR beta VDJ and CDR3 profiling. Each CDR3 protein is one row after TCRdb ran MiXCR on the reads. The repertoire includes 450,000 to 600,000 distinct CDR3 sequences, about a third of them detected once, and less than 1% sits in the top ten. Patients included in sequencing had previously demonstrated CD8+CD57+ cell expansion by flow cytometry. All patients had severe acquired aplastic anemia. No patient had been given any therapy when blood was sampled. V lost 0 bases to trimming and J lost 4 bases; unmatched junction nucleotides: 4. The CDR3 has 15 amino acids. The germline V gene has CDR1 SGHNT and CDR2 YENEEA.

Sequencing was performed on sorted CD4+, CD8+, or CD8+CD57+ T cells (not recorded which) from PBMCs. The chain is built from TRBV11-3 and TRBJ2-7; TRBD1 aligns across 9 bases. This clonotype was obtained from a human donor with aplastic anemia. The CDR3, as DNA: TGTGCCAGCAGCTTAGACACAGGGGGCCCGTACGAGCAGTACGTC. Residues: CASSLDTGGPYEQYV.